This note documents a single T cell receptor beta chain sequence. The target antigen is unknown. These data come from a study of cytomegalovirus exposure and HLA in healthy donors. Overall study findings and caveats: The classifier reportedly diagnosed cytomegalovirus status with high sensitivity and specificity. Immune exposure data for these donors was limited to CMV serostatus.

60 Vbeta and 13 Jbeta primers were used in PCR. Produced via immunoSEQ multiplex PCR; TCRdb's table is partial and in-frame only. The data hold about 220,000 clones, with less than 85% observed a single time. The origin of this receptor is a man aged 18 to 30 in good health and CMV-seronegative. The sample was PBMCs.

CDR3 amino acids: CASSQPLAGGFGNIQYF. Here the CDR3 DNA reads TGCGCCAGCAGCCAGCCACTAGCGGGAGGGTTTGGAAACATTCAGTACTTC. This rearrangement joins TRBV4-1 to TRBJ2-4; 13 nucleotides match TRBD2. Losses at the gene ends were 3 bases for V and 6 bases for J; bases not matched to a gene: 8. The CDR3 extends over 17 amino acids. Germline V gene data show CDR1 as MGHRA and CDR2 as YSYEKL.